Listed below are T cell receptor beta chains from one sample, sequenced in a study of Ad26.COV2.S vaccination and SARS-CoV-2 variants. This table comes from immunoSEQ multiplex PCR, and its TCRdb copy is limited to in-frame clones, with some not included. The repertoire holds 400,000 to 500,000 clones, nearly 90% seen once, with about 2.5% in the top ten. The source material was peripheral blood, sampled in a trial of Ad26.COV2.S vaccine versus placebo. Every receptor here comes from a person aged 18-65 years who received the Ad26.COV2.S COVID-19 vaccine or a placebo. The CDR3 runs from the conserved cysteine through the conserved F or W. A D gene is named only where the DNA matches it firmly. Expanded clones get a size class; other rows say once, few or many, or leave the size out.

abundance: once
j_gene: TRBJ1-1
v_gene: TRBV5-1
d_gene: NA
CDR3aa: CASSLERGRGRGRAEAFF
CDR3nt: TGCGCCAGCAGCTTGGAGCGGGGGCGAGGGAGGGGAAGGGCTGAAGCTTTCTTT

abundance: NA
j_gene: TRBJ2-1
v_gene: TRBV7-2
d_gene: TRBD2
CDR3aa: CASSLSGAPSYNEQFF
CDR3nt: TGTGCCAGCAGCCTAAGCGGGGCCCCATCTTACAATGAGCAGTTCTTC

abundance: NA
j_gene: TRBJ2-5
v_gene: TRBV6-2/TRBV6-3
d_gene: NA
CDR3aa: CASSYGASPVGETQYF
CDR3nt: TGTGCCAGCAGTTATGGAGCTTCCCCGGTAGGAGAGACCCAGTACTTC

abundance: NA
j_gene: TRBJ2-1
v_gene: TRBV6-5
d_gene: TRBD1
CDR3aa: CASSYSTGYNEQFF
CDR3nt: TGTGCCAGCAGTTACTCGACAGGGTACAATGAGCAGTTCTTC

abundance: NA
j_gene: TRBJ2-1
v_gene: TRBV4-3
d_gene: TRBD2
CDR3aa: CASSQVAGVGVYNEQFF
CDR3nt: TGCGCCAGCAGCCAAGTGGCGGGAGTCGGGGTTTACAATGAGCAGTTCTTC

abundance: NA
j_gene: TRBJ2-7
v_gene: TRBV5-1
d_gene: TRBD2
CDR3aa: CASTTSGRAHEQYF
CDR3nt: TGCGCCAGCACGACCTCGGGGAGGGCCCACGAGCAGTACTTC

abundance: NA
j_gene: TRBJ2-3
v_gene: TRBV4-3
d_gene: TRBD2
CDR3aa: CASSQVVGGTSDTQYF
CDR3nt: TGCGCCAGCAGCCAAGTCGTCGGGGGGACTTCCGATACGCAGTATTTT

abundance: NA
j_gene: TRBJ1-4
v_gene: TRBV5-1
d_gene: NA
CDR3aa: CASSLMWATNEKLFF
CDR3nt: TGCGCCAGCAGCTTGATGTGGGCGACTAATGAAAAACTGTTTTTT

abundance: NA
j_gene: TRBJ1-4
v_gene: TRBV18
d_gene: NA
CDR3aa: CASSPPDLQNNEKLFF
CDR3nt: TGTGCCAGCTCACCACCCGACCTACAGAATAATGAAAAACTGTTTTTT

abundance: NA
j_gene: TRBJ2-2
v_gene: TRBV4-1
d_gene: TRBD1
CDR3aa: CASSPGQGGTGELFF
CDR3nt: TGCGCCAGCAGCCCGGGACAGGGCGGCACCGGGGAGCTGTTTTTT

abundance: NA
j_gene: TRBJ1-6
v_gene: TRBV3-1/TRBV3-2
d_gene: TRBD1
CDR3aa: CASRLVGDRGNSPLHF
CDR3nt: TGTGCCAGCAGGCTGGTTGGGGACAGGGGAAATTCACCCCTCCACTTT

abundance: NA
j_gene: TRBJ1-6
v_gene: TRBV4-3
d_gene: NA
CDR3aa: CASSQELILWANSPLHF
CDR3nt: TGCGCCAGCAGCCAAGAGTTAATTTTATGGGCGAATTCACCCCTCCACTTT

abundance: NA
j_gene: TRBJ1-1
v_gene: TRBV2
d_gene: TRBD1
CDR3aa: CASSVRRTGVTEAFF
CDR3nt: TGTGCCAGCAGTGTGAGAAGAACAGGGGTGACTGAAGCTTTCTTT

abundance: NA
j_gene: TRBJ1-1
v_gene: TRBV5-1
d_gene: NA
CDR3aa: CASTLPRGGLNTEAFF
CDR3nt: TGCGCCAGCACTCTCCCTCGGGGGGGGCTGAACACTGAAGCTTTCTTT

abundance: NA
j_gene: TRBJ2-1
v_gene: TRBV3-1/TRBV3-2
d_gene: TRBD1
CDR3aa: CASSQAPTGEYNEQFF
CDR3nt: TGTGCCAGCAGCCAGGCCCCGACAGGGGAATACAATGAGCAGTTCTTC

abundance: few
j_gene: TRBJ1-5
v_gene: TRBV7-6
d_gene: TRBD1
CDR3aa: CASSRDSFGQPQHF
CDR3nt: TGTGCCAGCAGCCGGGACAGTTTCGGTCAGCCCCAGCATTTT

abundance: NA
j_gene: TRBJ2-7
v_gene: TRBV11-3
d_gene: TRBD1
CDR3aa: CASSQYTGASYEQYF
CDR3nt: TGTGCCAGCAGCCAATATACAGGGGCCTCCTACGAGCAGTACTTC

abundance: NA
j_gene: TRBJ1-1
v_gene: TRBV29-1
d_gene: NA
CDR3aa: CSVEGDMNTEAFF
CDR3nt: TGCAGCGTTGAGGGGGACATGAACACTGAAGCTTTCTTT

abundance: NA
j_gene: TRBJ2-4
v_gene: TRBV18
d_gene: TRBD2
CDR3aa: CASSQGRDIQYF
CDR3nt: TGTGCCAGCTCACAGGGGAGGGACATTCAGTACTTC

abundance: NA
j_gene: TRBJ1-1
v_gene: TRBV7-3
d_gene: NA
CDR3aa: CASSPTRANTEAFF
CDR3nt: TGTGCCAGCAGCCCCACCAGGGCGAACACTGAAGCTTTCTTT

abundance: once
j_gene: TRBJ2-3
v_gene: TRBV6-7
d_gene: NA
CDR3aa: CASSYCPGTQYF
CDR3nt: TGTGCCAGCAGTTATTGCCCTGGTACGCAGTATTTT

abundance: NA
j_gene: TRBJ2-5
v_gene: TRBV4-1
d_gene: NA
CDR3aa: CASSLGPRETQYF
CDR3nt: TGCGCCAGCAGCCTAGGACCAAGGGAGACCCAGTACTTC

abundance: once
j_gene: TRBJ2-6
v_gene: TRBV19
d_gene: NA
CDR3aa: CASSPRHSSGANVLTF
CDR3nt: TGTGCCAGTAGTCCTCGACACTCCTCTGGGGCCAACGTCCTGACTTTC

abundance: NA
j_gene: TRBJ2-3
v_gene: TRBV28
d_gene: TRBD2
CDR3aa: CASSLLGAGTDTQYF
CDR3nt: TGTGCCAGCAGCCTCCTAGGAGCGGGGACAGATACGCAGTATTTT

abundance: NA
j_gene: TRBJ2-5
v_gene: TRBV5-1
d_gene: NA
CDR3aa: CASSLAETQYF
CDR3nt: TGCGCCAGCAGCTTGGCTGAGACCCAGTACTTC

abundance: NA
j_gene: TRBJ1-4
v_gene: TRBV4-2
d_gene: NA
CDR3aa: CASSPTRGTNEKLFF
CDR3nt: TGTGCCAGCAGCCCGACTCGGGGGACTAATGAAAAACTGTTTTTT

abundance: NA
j_gene: TRBJ1-1
v_gene: TRBV4-3
d_gene: NA
CDR3aa: CASSQDPAANTEAFF
CDR3nt: TGCGCCAGCAGCCAAGATCCGGCGGCGAACACTGAAGCTTTCTTT

abundance: NA
j_gene: TRBJ2-3
v_gene: TRBV2
d_gene: NA
CDR3aa: CASSEAPDTQYF
CDR3nt: TGTGCCAGCAGTGAAGCGCCAGATACGCAGTATTTT

abundance: NA
j_gene: TRBJ2-3
v_gene: TRBV7-9
d_gene: TRBD2
CDR3aa: CASSYSIAGGHDTQYF
CDR3nt: TGTGCCAGCAGCTATTCAATAGCGGGGGGGCATGATACGCAGTATTTT

abundance: NA
j_gene: TRBJ1-5
v_gene: TRBV6-6
d_gene: TRBD1
CDR3aa: CASRPIRDRFNQPQHF
CDR3nt: TGTGCCAGCAGGCCCATTCGGGACAGATTCAATCAGCCCCAGCATTTT

abundance: once
j_gene: TRBJ2-7
v_gene: TRBV10-3
d_gene: NA
CDR3aa: CAIAGFTTSEQYF
CDR3nt: TGTGCCATCGCGGGATTTACTACCTCCGAGCAGTACTTC

abundance: NA
j_gene: TRBJ2-1
v_gene: TRBV9
d_gene: TRBD1
CDR3aa: CASSVAGQGNEQFF
CDR3nt: TGTGCCAGCAGCGTAGCCGGACAGGGGAATGAGCAGTTCTTC

abundance: NA
j_gene: TRBJ1-5
v_gene: TRBV3-1/TRBV3-2
d_gene: NA
CDR3aa: CASSHLDSAQPQHF
CDR3nt: TGTGCCAGCAGCCACTTGGACAGTGCTCAGCCCCAGCATTTT

abundance: NA
j_gene: TRBJ1-2
v_gene: TRBV6-2/TRBV6-3
d_gene: TRBD1
CDR3aa: CASSLKDRGRLYGYTF
CDR3nt: TGTGCCAGCAGCCTCAAGGACAGGGGGCGCCTCTATGGCTACACCTTC

abundance: NA
j_gene: TRBJ1-2
v_gene: TRBV24-1
d_gene: TRBD1
CDR3aa: CATSDIDRAYGYTF
CDR3nt: TGTGCCACCAGTGACATCGACAGGGCCTATGGCTACACCTTC

abundance: NA
j_gene: TRBJ2-2
v_gene: TRBV19
d_gene: TRBD2
CDR3aa: CASITSGTTGELFF
CDR3nt: TGTGCCAGTATCACTAGCGGGACAACCGGGGAGCTGTTTTTT

abundance: NA
j_gene: TRBJ2-7
v_gene: TRBV19
d_gene: NA
CDR3aa: CASSIDPRGYEQYF
CDR3nt: TGTGCCAGTAGTATAGATCCTCGGGGGTACGAGCAGTACTTC